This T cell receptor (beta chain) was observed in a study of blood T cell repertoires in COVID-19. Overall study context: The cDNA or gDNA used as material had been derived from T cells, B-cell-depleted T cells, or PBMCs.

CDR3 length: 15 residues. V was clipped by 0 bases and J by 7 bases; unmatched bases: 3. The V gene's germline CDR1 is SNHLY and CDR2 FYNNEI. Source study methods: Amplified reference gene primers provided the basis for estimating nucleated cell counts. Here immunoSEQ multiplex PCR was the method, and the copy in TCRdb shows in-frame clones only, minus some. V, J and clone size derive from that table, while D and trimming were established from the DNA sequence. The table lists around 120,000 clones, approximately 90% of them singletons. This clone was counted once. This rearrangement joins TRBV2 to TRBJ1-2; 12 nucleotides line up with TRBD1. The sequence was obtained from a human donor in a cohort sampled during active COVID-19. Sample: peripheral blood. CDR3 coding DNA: TGTGCCAGCAGTGAAGCTGGGACAGGGGGCCTTGGCTACACCTTC. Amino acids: CASSEAGTGGLGYTF.